Described below is a single T cell receptor (beta chain) sequence and its context. Its recognized antigen is unknown. It has no much larger one-base neighbor in the sample; base qualities were not kept. This sample is drawn from a study of T cell repertoires in ileal Crohn's disease (dated by TCRdb to the late 2010s). Describing the broader study: Median disease duration was around 8 years, and about 35% of patients were identified as active smokers at the time of surgery. Every patient underwent surgery because of a complication, which was stricturing disease in approximately 60% and penetrating disease in around 40%. Roughly half of the patients were given postoperative therapy, with some 10 receiving thiopurines and about 19 receiving anti-TNF agents. TCR repertoire analysis was performed in about 59 Crohn's disease patients drawn from a prospective multicentre cohort. The study was conducted in parallel with a multicentre cohort that was designed to identify predictors of early endoscopic recurrence following ileocolonic resection. A Rutgeerts score above i0 was used to define endoscopic postoperative recurrence. A total of 170 or so mucosal samples from around 57 patients were sequenced, collected from several sites on the surgical specimen and at postoperative endoscopy. What the authors observed across the whole study: A significantly higher proportion of clonal expansions was observed in active smokers at surgery than in non-smokers (approximately 26% vs 20%, p=0.02). More high-frequency clones were carried by sorted CD8 T cells than by CD4 T cells, suggesting that mucosal expansions were mainly CD8. Higher high-frequency clone percentages at surgery were associated with endoscopic recurrence; all patients with clonality above 26.8% (18/57) had recurrence. Only a subgroup of patients, of unstated size, had mucosal CD4 and CD8 T cells sorted and sequenced.

About 500 nanograms of biopsy DNA per sample were submitted for commercial TCRB immunosequencing. CDR3 regions were amplified from genomic DNA by Adaptive Biotechnology using a two-step, amplification bias-controlled multiplex PCR. Primers for every V and J gene segment were used in the first PCR, and barcodes and Illumina adapters were added in the second PCR. CDR3 libraries were sequenced using an Illumina instrument. Under the source paper's analysis protocol: Vendor-provided pipelines were combined with custom analysis of raw data in R/Bioconductor under R version 3.3.0. Clonality, ranging from 0 to 1, was calculated as the inverse of the normalised Shannon entropy of all productive clones. High-frequency clones were defined as the share of the repertoire occupied by the top 100 clones, with only clones passing a 95% confidence test being retained. Repertoire diversity was measured with the Simpson index, and overlap between samples was measured with the Morisita-Horn index. This is the immuneACCESS table as TCRdb keeps it, with only in-frame sequences that have V and J called. A part of the clones is gone; compared with another copy, unresolved V genes explain less than half, and the rest is unexplained. Clone size and the V and J calls come from that table; the DNA yielded D and trimming. The sample table shows around 1,600 clones, and 81% are seen once. The top ten clones comprise 8.8% of the sample.

The CDR3 sequence holds 14 residues, the cysteine and phenylalanine included. The CDR3 DNA has 42 bases and is translated from base 1. V is pared back by 5 bases and J by 7 bases, with 17 bases lying between the germline termini. CDR1 and CDR2, looked up from the germline V gene, are SGHAT and FQNNGV. Adults with ileal or ileocolonic Crohn's disease for whom ileocolonic resection was indicated were considered eligible. Whole ileal mucosal biopsies were kept frozen at -80 degrees C prior to DNA extraction. A TRizol-based method was used to extract genomic DNA from the frozen whole biopsies, and the DNA was quantified with a NanoDrop 2000 spectrophotometer.

Recombination linked TRBV11-2 to TRBJ2-5; TRBD2 could be the D gene, as 6 bases match. Source material: ileal tissue. The receptor was derived from an adult with Crohn's disease. The CDR3 region: CASSPGTYEGTQYF. The DNA sequence reads TGTGCCAGCAGCCCGGGGACTTATGAGGGGACCCAGTACTTC. With all but the CDR3 taken from the reference TRBV11-2 and TRBJ2-5 genes, the full variable domain is: EAGVAQSPRYKIIEKRQSVAFWCNPISGHATLYWYQQILGQGPKLLIQFQNNGVVDDSQLPKDRFSAERLKGVDSTLKIQPAKLEDSAVYLCASSPGTYEGTQYFGPGTRLLVL.